This T cell receptor (beta chain) was observed in a study of blood T cell repertoires in COVID-19. Study overall: From the United States, Italy and Spain came samples of acute and convalescent COVID-19. In each case, the material was cDNA or gDNA derived from T cells, B-cell-depleted T cells, or PBMCs.

Authors' data handling: Estimates of nucleated cell counts were drawn from the amplification of reference gene primers. Assay: immunoSEQ multiplex PCR; the TCRdb copy retains only in-frame clones and omits some. That table is the source of V, J and clone size, and D and trimming were worked out from the DNA. The table shows approximately 72,000 clones, with roughly 89% occurring only once. Germline V gives CDR1 MNHNY, CDR2 SVGAGI (reference sequence). V lost 5 bases, J lost 0 bases, and 10 bases lay in between. This CDR3 has 14 amino acids. The source material was peripheral blood. This receptor was identified in a man aged 60 to 69 with acute or convalescent COVID-19. The gene calls are TRBV6-6 and TRBJ1-1, with D unclear. In DNA, the CDR3 is TGTGCCAGCAGTCCTAGCCAGATGAACACTGAAGCTTTCTTT. This gives the protein CASSPSQMNTEAFF.